This T cell receptor beta chain was observed in a study of cytomegalovirus exposure and HLA in healthy donors. The PCR made use of 60 Vbeta and 13 Jbeta primers. Assay: immunoSEQ multiplex PCR; the TCRdb copy retains only in-frame clones and omits some. This table holds 150,000 or so clones, 70% found once. The TCR sequence derives from a woman in her fifties or sixties in good health and CMV-seropositive. Source material: PBMCs.

The CDR3 DNA sequence: TGTGCCAGCAGCCCACTCCCAAACACCGGGGAGCTGTTTTTT. The encoded protein is CASSPLPNTGELFF. The rearrangement joins TRBV7-9 to TRBJ2-2; D is unclear. Per germline, CDR1 SEHNR and CDR2 FQNEAQ (reference sequence). This CDR3 region has 14 residues. With 5 bases removed from V and 2 bases from J, the gap between germline ends came to 9 bases.